This TCR beta chain was recovered during a study of blood T cell repertoires in COVID-19. Whole-study context: Sites across the United States, Italy and Spain contributed samples from acute and convalescent COVID-19. PBMCs, B-cell-depleted T cells, or T cells provided the cDNA or gDNA that made up the material.

Authors' analysis steps: Nucleated cell number was recorded as an estimate derived from reference gene primer amplification. The table came from immunoSEQ multiplex PCR; TCRdb's copy has only in-frame clones and leaves some out. V and J calls and clone size are those listed in that table; D and trimming were worked out from the DNA. The sample contains about 80,000 clones, 65% to 85% of which appear only once. This clone was found once. In germline, CDR1 is GTSNPN, CDR2 SVGIG (reference sequence). V was cut by 2 bases and J by 7 bases, with 17 bases left in between. The length of the CDR3 is 14 residues.

The sequence was collected from a man aged 70 or older with active or convalescent COVID-19. The V call is TRBV30, the J call TRBJ2-5; D might be TRBD2 (6 bases). The specimen sequenced was peripheral blood. CDR3 bases: TGTGCCTGGAGTATTACTGGCGGGGACCGGACCCAGTACTTC. It codes for CAWSITGGDRTQYF.